This TCR beta chain was observed in a study of T cell repertoires in cytomegalovirus infection. Looked up from germline, CDR1 is SEHNR and CDR2 is FQNEAQ (reference sequence). V gave up 7 bases and J gave up 1 base, with 8 bases separating them. The CDR3 covers 12 residues. From the reads, TCRdb called clonotypes with MiXCR, one entry per CDR3 protein. The repertoire includes around 770,000 distinct CDR3 sequences, about 27% of them detected once, and 10% to 15% sits in the top ten. This clonotype was detected ten times or more. Its antigen is not identified. The material sequenced was cultured CD8+ T cells from PBMCs, taken from culture after CMV antigen stimulation. This receptor was obtained from a human donor in good health (CMV status not recorded). Some clones in this sample may be carry-over from other donors' samples. This chain links TRBV7-9 with TRBJ2-7, with a tentative D call TRBD2 (5 bases). CDR3 in amino acids: CASMGSSYEQYF. CDR3 DNA sequence: TGTGCCAGCATGGGGAGTTCCTACGAGCAGTACTTC. Drawing the rest from reference TRBV7-9 and TRBJ2-7, the complete variable domain is DTGVSQNPRHKITKRGQNVTFRCDPISEHNRLYWYRQTLGQGPEFLTYFQNEAQLEKSRLLSDRFSAERPKGSFSTLEIQRTEQGDSAMYLCASMGSSYEQYFGPGTRLTVT.